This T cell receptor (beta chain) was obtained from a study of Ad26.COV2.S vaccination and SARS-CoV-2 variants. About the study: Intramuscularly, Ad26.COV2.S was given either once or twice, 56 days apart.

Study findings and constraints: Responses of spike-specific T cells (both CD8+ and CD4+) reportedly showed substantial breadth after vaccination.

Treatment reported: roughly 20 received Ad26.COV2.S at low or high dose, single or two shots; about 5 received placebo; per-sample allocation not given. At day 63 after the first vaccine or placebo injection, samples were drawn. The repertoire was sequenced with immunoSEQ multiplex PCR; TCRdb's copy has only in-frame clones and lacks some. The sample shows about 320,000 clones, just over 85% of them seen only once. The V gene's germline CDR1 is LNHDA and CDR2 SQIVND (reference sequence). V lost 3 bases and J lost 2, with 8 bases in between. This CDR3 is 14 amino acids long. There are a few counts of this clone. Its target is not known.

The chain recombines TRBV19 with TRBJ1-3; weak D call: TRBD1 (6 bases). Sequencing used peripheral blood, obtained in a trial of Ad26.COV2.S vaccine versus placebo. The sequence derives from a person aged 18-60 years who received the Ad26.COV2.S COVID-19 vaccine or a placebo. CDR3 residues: CASSMEGAGNTIYF. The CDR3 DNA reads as TGTGCCAGTAGTATGGAGGGGGCTGGAAACACCATATATTTT.